These 5 T cell receptor beta chains were all obtained from the same sample, sequenced in a study of blood T cells in healthy people across ages. A second PCR, run for roughly 7 to 12 cycles, used a sample-barcoded 5' primer plus a J-beta primer mix. TCRdb called the 5' RACE reads again in MiXCR, with one record for every CDR3 protein. The sample yields about 640,000 distinct CDR3 sequences, 58% seen once. The sample comprised blood. All receptors come from a man aged 55 to 69 in good health.

The CDR3: CASTIGQGGDGYTF. The DNA for the CDR3 is TGTGCCAGCACCATTGGACAGGGTGGGGATGGCTACACCTTC. The chain is built from TRBV3-1 and TRBJ1-2; 8 bases align to TRBD1. Germline V gene sequence: CDR1 LGHDT, CDR2 YNNKEL (reference sequence). CDR3 length: 14 amino acids. The ends lost 7 bases at V and 6 bases at J; junction bases unmatched: 10.

This clonotype has a handful of counts. The chain combines TRBV15 with TRBJ2-5, with D tentatively TRBD2 (5 bases). Germline-derived CDR1 and CDR2 are LNHNV and YYDKDF (reference sequence). This CDR3 region has 14 residues. The V and J ends lost 5 bases and 2 bases respectively, with 12 bases between them. CDR3: CATSRDNGQETQYF. The CDR3 DNA follows: TGTGCCACCAGCCGGGATAACGGGCAAGAGACCCAGTACTTC.

This rearrangement joins TRBV6-2 or TRBV6-3 to TRBJ2-1; TRBD1 might be the D (5 bases). The DNA matches TRBJ2-7 better at its end, which makes the J call doubtful. The germline V gene encodes CDR1 MNHEY and CDR2 SVGEGT. CDR3 length: 17 amino acids. The CDR3 bases are TGTGCCAGCAGTTACCCCACCGCTGCGCAGGGTTACAATGAGCAGTACTTC. It yields the protein CASSYPTAAQGYNEQYF.

The chain uses TRBV6-6 and TRBJ2-1; 7 nucleotides match TRBD1. The trim removed 7 bases at V and 6 bases at J, leaving 12 bases unmatched. CDR1 is MNHNY, CDR2 SVGAGI, per germline (reference sequence). The CDR3 length is 15 residues. CDR3 amino acids: CASTRQGFALNEQFF. CDR3 nucleotide sequence: TGTGCCAGCACCCGACAGGGTTTTGCCCTCAATGAGCAGTTCTTC.

This clonotype has a handful of counts. This CDR3 is CATSRGLAEETQYF. The DNA of the CDR3 is TGTGCCACCAGCAGAGGACTAGCGGAAGAGACCCAGTACTTC. The V gene is TRBV15, the J gene TRBJ2-5; 9 nucleotides line up with TRBD2. This CDR3 is 14 amino acids long. Germline V gene sequence: CDR1 LNHNV, CDR2 YYDKDF (reference sequence). V lost 1 base and J lost 3; bases outside the gene matches: 0. Drawing the rest from reference TRBV15 and TRBJ2-5, the complete variable domain is DAMVIQNPRYQVTQFGKPVTLSCSQTLNHNVMYWYQQKSSQAPKLLFHYYDKDFNNEADTPDNFQSRRPNTSFCFLDIRSPGLGDTAMYLCATSRGLAEETQYFGPGTRLLVL.